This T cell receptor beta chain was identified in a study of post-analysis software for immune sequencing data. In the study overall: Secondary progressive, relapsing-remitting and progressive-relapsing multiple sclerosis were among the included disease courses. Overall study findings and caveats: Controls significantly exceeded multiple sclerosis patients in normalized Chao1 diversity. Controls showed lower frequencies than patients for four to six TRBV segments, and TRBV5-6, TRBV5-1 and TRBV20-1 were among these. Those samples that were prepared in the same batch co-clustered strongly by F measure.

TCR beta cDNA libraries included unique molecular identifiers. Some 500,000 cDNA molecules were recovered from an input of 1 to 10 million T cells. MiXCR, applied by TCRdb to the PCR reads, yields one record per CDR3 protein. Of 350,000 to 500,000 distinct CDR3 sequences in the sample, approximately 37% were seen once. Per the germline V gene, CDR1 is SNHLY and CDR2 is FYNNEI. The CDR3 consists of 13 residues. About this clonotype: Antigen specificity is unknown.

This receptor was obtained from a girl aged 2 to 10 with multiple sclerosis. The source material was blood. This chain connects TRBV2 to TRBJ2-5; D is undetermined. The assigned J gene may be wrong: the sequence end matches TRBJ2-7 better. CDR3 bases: TGTGCCAGCAGCGCTACACAAACATACGAGCAGTACTTC. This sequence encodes CASSATQTYEQYF.